Shown below are 3 T cell receptor beta chains from a single sample sequenced in a study of T cells after yellow fever vaccination. TCRdb re-derived calls from the 5' RACE reads in MiXCR, one entry per CDR3 protein. The table lists about 340,000 distinct CDR3 sequences, around 13% of them singletons, with roughly 3.1% in the top ten. Material: CD4+ T cells sorted from PBMCs, obtained 15 days after the yellow fever booster vaccination. The origin of the receptors is a man aged 18 to 35 who received the YFV17D yellow fever vaccine.

This clonotype was seen a handful of times. The chain combines TRBV20-1 with TRBJ2-6, with TRBD1 matching 8 bases. The CDR3 is 18 residues long. Germline-derived CDR1 and CDR2 are DFQATT and SNEGSKA (reference sequence). J lost 0 bases, V lost 6 bases, and 13 bases had no gene match. The CDR3 is CSARQGLVTGSGANVLTF. The CDR3 bases are TGCAGTGCAAGACAGGGGCTGGTAACGGGCTCTGGGGCCAACGTCCTGACTTTC.

This clonotype was seen repeatedly, ten times or more. The V and J genes are TRBV12-3 or TRBV12-4 and TRBJ1-2; 9 bases match TRBD1. The CDR3 has 13 amino acids. With V trimmed by 6 bases and J by 6 bases, 5 bases remained unmatched. CDR3 nucleotide sequence: TGTGCCAGCAGGCCCCGGGACAGGGATGGCTACACCTTC. The encoded protein is CASRPRDRDGYTF.

In this sample, this clonotype turned up a few times. The rearrangement uses TRBV6-5 and TRBJ2-3, with 8 bases identical to TRBD2. Germline-derived CDR1 and CDR2 are MNHEY and SVGAGI. Trimming took 0 bases from V and 2 from J; bases not matched to a gene: 4. The CDR3 runs to 16 residues. CDR3: CASSYSSGGFTDTQYF. DNA of the CDR3: TGTGCCAGCAGTTACTCGTCGGGGGGGTTCACAGATACGCAGTATTTT.